The T cell receptor (beta chain) described here comes from a study of T-cell memory formation after mild COVID-19. Study-level points and caveats: Whether second-wave clones peaking at day 37 were SARS-CoV-2 specific went unconfirmed. Among clones contracting day 15 to 85, CD4/CD8 was balanced, whereas later expanders leaned CD4+. CM and EM subsets held most contracting CD4+ clones; EMRA held CD8+ ones.

TCRalpha and TCRbeta libraries used 5'RACE with constant-segment primers and UMIs. TCRdb independently ran MiXCR on the 5' RACE reads; one entry per CDR3 protein. The table has around 120,000 distinct CDR3 sequences, 15% to 20% seen once; the top ten hold around 14%. As for this clonotype: The antigen is undetermined.

The CDR3 sequence is 16 residues long. Germline V CDR1 and CDR2: SEHNR, FQNEAQ (reference sequence). Trimming at V came to 0 bases and at J to 3 bases, leaving 8 bases not matched to a gene. This chain joins TRBV7-9 and TRBJ2-7; 7 bases match TRBD2. The specimen was PBMCs or a T cell subset sorted from them (not recorded which). This TCR was recovered from an adult woman who had mild COVID-19 (a few samples of this study predate the infection). Cell type and time point are not known. The CDR3 sequence: CASSLALRENNYEQYF. DNA of the CDR3: TGTGCCAGCAGCTTAGCTCTGCGGGAGAATAACTACGAGCAGTACTTC.